The clone carrying this T cell receptor (beta chain) was observed a few times. The data originate from a study of neoadjuvant anti-PD-1 for oral cavity cancer. The CDR3 length is 13 residues. Trimming pared 7 bases from V and 8 bases from J, leaving 12 bases between. Germline CDR1 MNHNS, CDR2 SASEGT. Sequencing used immunoSEQ multiplex PCR; TCRdb keeps in-frame clones, though not all of them. The sample includes about 7,000 clones, 76% seen only once; the top ten take 3% to 3.5%. The chain joins TRBV6-1 to TRBJ1-6; no clear D. The sequencing here drew on PBMCs, taken before nivolumab (anti-PD-1) treatment. The sequence derives from a person aged 35 to 85 with oral cavity squamous cell carcinoma. The CDR3 loop is CASTPRVDSPLHF. The CDR3 DNA sequence: TGTGCCAGCACCCCAAGGGTGGATTCACCCCTCCACTTT.